This paragraph reports one T cell receptor (beta chain). Its antigen is unidentified. This sample is drawn from a study of radiotherapy plus CTLA-4 blockade in lung cancer. Study-level points and caveats: Subsequent to radiotherapy plus ipilimumab, tumor-derived TCR clones underwent expansion in blood.

The V and J ends lost 4 bases and 8 bases, in that order; junction bases with no gene match: 12. Looked up from germline, CDR1 is LNHDA and CDR2 is SQIVND (reference sequence). The CDR3 covers 16 residues. Focal radiation and CTLA-4 blockade (ipilimumab) were tested in chemo-refractory metastatic non-small-cell lung cancer patients. Sequencing was performed with immunoSEQ multiplex PCR; in TCRdb, only in-frame clones are kept and a portion is missing. The table has tens of thousands of clones, roughly 80% seen once. The source material was peripheral blood, sampled from a patient treated with radiotherapy plus ipilimumab. The chain joins TRBV19 to TRBJ1-4; 8 positions match TRBD1. This receptor was identified in a human donor with non-small cell lung cancer whose response to radiotherapy plus ipilimumab could not be evaluated. Here the CDR3 DNA reads TGTGCCAGTAGTAACCTTGTCAGGGGGCTTCGAGAAAAACTGTTTTTT. It is translated as CASSNLVRGLREKLFF.